These 27 T cell receptor beta chains were sequenced from one sample in a study of shared clonotypes between healthy human individuals. Method: immunoSEQ multiplex PCR; TCRdb's copy keeps in-frame clones and lacks some. Among fewer than 3 million clones listed, roughly 92% were seen once. Sequencing was performed on naive CD4+ T cells from PBMCs. Subset in this sample: CD45RA+ positively selected. The receptors derive from a young man in good health. Some clones in this sample may be carry-over from other donors' samples.

The chain employs TRBV19 and TRBJ1-3; D call uncertain. This CDR3 contains 13 residues. Looked up from germline, CDR1 is LNHDA and CDR2 is SQIVND (reference sequence). Trimming cost V 4 bases and J 2 bases, with 6 bases left between them. The CDR3 spells CASSTLTGNTIYF. CDR3 DNA: TGTGCCAGTAGTACCCTAACTGGAAACACCATATATTTT.

V usage is TRBV7-3 and J usage is TRBJ2-2, with D possibly being TRBD2 (5 bases). Germline V gene data show CDR1 as SGHTA and CDR2 as FQGTGA. This CDR3 comprises 16 residues. V lost 5 bases and J 1 base, leaving 14 bases between the germline ends. The CDR3 DNA sequence: TGTGCCAGCAGCCCTTCGGACGCGGGGAACACCGGGGAGCTGTTTTTT. Protein: CASSPSDAGNTGELFF. Variable domain in full (rest from reference TRBV7-3 and TRBJ2-2): GAGVSQTPSNKVTEKGKYVELRCDPISGHTALYWYRQSLGQGPEFLIYFQGTGAADDSGLPNDRFFAVRPEGSVSTLKIQRTERGDSAVYLCASSPSDAGNTGELFFGEGSRLTVL.

The chain couples TRBV19 to TRBJ1-5; TRBD1 aligns across 8 bases. Per the germline V gene, CDR1 is LNHDA and CDR2 is SQIVND (reference sequence). The CDR3 runs 18 residues. V trimming: 10 bases; J trimming: 4 bases; junction bases outside the gene matches: 21. The CDR3 protein is CATSIRVQTTGVNQPQHF. The CDR3 nucleotides read TGTGCCACCAGTATTAGAGTACAAACGACAGGGGTAAATCAGCCCCAGCATTTT.

J is TRBJ1-2 and V is TRBV19, with TRBD1 as a possible D gene (5 bases). The germline gives CDR1 LNHDA, CDR2 SQIVND (reference sequence). Trimming removed 5 bases from V and 3 bases from J, with 13 bases in between. CDR3 length equals 14 residues. The CDR3 nucleotides read TGTGCCAGTAGTGGAGGAGGGGACGACTATGGCTACACCTTC. Amino acids: CASSGGGDDYGYTF.

The genes are TRBV7-2 and TRBJ1-2; D is undetermined. With 5 bases removed from V and 8 bases from J, the gap between germline ends came to 15 bases. This CDR3 comprises 13 residues. Germline CDR1 reads SGHTA; CDR2 reads FQGNSA. This CDR3 is CASSPGPLGGYTF. CDR3 nucleotide sequence: TGTGCCAGCAGCCCCGGGCCCCTGGGGGGCTACACCTTC.

The sample holds one count of this clone. The chain recombines TRBV21-1 with TRBJ1-1; the DNA was not used to check the table's D call, TRBD1. TRBV21-1 is shown as a pseudogene. This CDR3 is built from 17 residues. CDR3 sequence reads: CASSPRDRVVMNTEAFF. The DNA of the CDR3 is TGTGCCAGCAGCCCTCGGGACAGGGTCGTTATGAACACTGAAGCTTTCTTT.

The V gene is TRBV7-2, the J gene TRBJ2-5; the D gene is possibly TRBD2 (5 bases). The CDR3 has 14 amino acids. V was clipped by 5 bases and J by 4 bases, with 14 bases between them. The V gene's germline CDR1 is SGHTA and CDR2 FQGNSA. Written as DNA, the CDR3 is TGTGCCAGCAGCCGAGGGCTAGCCGGAGAGACCCAGTACTTC. Translation gives CASSRGLAGETQYF. The entire variable domain, with the rest obtained from reference TRBV7-2 and TRBJ2-5, is as follows: GAGVSQSPSNKVTEKGKDVELRCDPISGHTALYWYRQSLGQGLEFLIYFQGNSAPDKSGLPSDRFSAERTGGSVSTLTIQRTQQEDSAVYLCASSRGLAGETQYFGPGTRLLVL.

This chain uses TRBV7-2 with TRBJ2-1; unclear D gene. The V gene's germline CDR1 is SGHTA and CDR2 FQGNSA. Trimming shortened V by 8 bases and J by 2 bases, and 16 bases separated the two germline ends. The CDR3 runs to 15 residues. The CDR3 protein is CASSSGPPTYNEQFF. The DNA for the CDR3 is TGTGCCAGCTCGTCCGGCCCCCCTACCTACAATGAGCAGTTCTTC.

This sequence joins TRBV7-2 and TRBJ2-2; D not resolved. Between the trimmed V and J ends, which lost 0 bases and 4 bases, there was a span of 15 bases. This CDR3 has 17 amino acids. Germline values: CDR1 SGHTA, CDR2 FQGNSA. The CDR3 loop is CASSLAKTYYSTGELFF. CDR3 DNA: TGTGCCAGCAGCTTAGCAAAGACTTACTATTCCACCGGGGAGCTGTTTTTT.

The V call is TRBV11-2, the J call TRBJ1-4; TRBD1 matches at 11 bases. V shed 5 bases, J shed 7 bases, and the junction held 12 bases outside the gene matches. This CDR3 has 17 amino acids. Germline assignment: CDR1 SGHAT and CDR2 FQNNGV. CDR3 residues: CASSPRYTGTGGEKLFF. The CDR3 nucleotides are TGTGCCAGCAGCCCTCGATACACCGGGACAGGGGGTGAAAAACTGTTTTTT.

The table lists this clone with a count of one. The V call is TRBV28, the J call TRBJ2-2; TRBD2 might be the D (5 bases). The ends were cut back, 8 bases at V and 4 bases at J, with 11 bases in the middle. CDR3 length: 13 amino acids. Germline lookup yields CDR1 MDHEN and CDR2 SYDVKM. The chain's CDR3 is CASLGVVTGELFF. CDR3 nucleotide sequence: TGTGCCAGCCTCGGGGTTGTCACCGGGGAGCTGTTTTTT.

The rearrangement uses TRBV28 and TRBJ2-1, with 7 positions matching TRBD2. V lost 8 bases and J lost 4; bases outside the gene matches: 8. This CDR3 is built from 14 residues. Per germline, CDR1 MDHEN and CDR2 SYDVKM. The CDR3, as DNA: TGTGCCAGCCGGGAGTCTAGCGGTTACAATGAGCAGTTCTTC. This codes for CASRESSGYNEQFF.

The V gene is TRBV29-1, the J gene TRBJ2-5, with TRBD1 as a possible D gene (5 bases). Germline CDR1 reads SQVTM; CDR2 reads ANQGSEA. Trimming shortened V by 6 bases and J by 3 bases, and 11 bases separated the two germline ends. The CDR3 has 12 residues. This CDR3 is CSVLTREETQYF. The CDR3 DNA reads as TGCAGCGTCTTGACCAGGGAAGAGACCCAGTACTTC. Filled out from reference TRBV29-1 and TRBJ2-5, the complete variable domain reads SAVISQKPSRDICQRGTSLTIQCQVDSQVTMMFWYRQQPGQSLTLIATANQGSEATYESGFVIDKFPISRPNLTFSTLTVSNMSPEDSSIYLCSVLTREETQYFGPGTRLLVL.

This clone was counted a single time. V is TRBV11-2 and J is TRBJ1-5; D remains ambiguous. This CDR3 has 13 residues. Germline CDR1 and CDR2: SGHAT and FQNNGV. Between the trimmed V and J ends, which lost 3 bases and 4 bases, there was a span of 7 bases. CDR3 nucleotides: TGTGCCAGCAGCTTGCGGGGAAATCAGCCCCAGCATTTT. This gives the protein CASSLRGNQPQHF.

The rearrangement uses TRBV6-5 and TRBJ2-5; 7 nucleotides agree with TRBD1. Per the germline V gene, CDR1 is MNHEY and CDR2 is SVGAGI. The CDR3 extends over 14 amino acids. The V gene end was trimmed by 5 bases and the J gene end by 2 bases; junction bases not matched to a gene: 5. CDR3 in DNA: TGTGCCAGCAGTAGACAGGGAGTTCAAGAGACCCAGTACTTC. As protein: CASSRQGVQETQYF.

A single count supports this clone. This rearrangement joins TRBV27 to TRBJ2-5; the match to TRBD2 covers 10 bases. Germline V gene sequence: CDR1 MNHEY, CDR2 SMNVEV (reference sequence). The CDR3 sequence is 17 residues long. With 5 bases clipped from V and 5 bases from J, the junction kept 14 bases outside the gene matches. CDR3 loop: CASSPLAGVGPGETQYF. In DNA, the CDR3 is TGTGCCAGCAGTCCGCTAGCGGGAGTGGGGCCGGGGGAGACCCAGTACTTC.

V and J are TRBV6-1 and TRBJ1-3; D is possibly TRBD1 (6 bases). V was clipped by 7 bases and J by 3 bases, with 10 bases between them. The CDR3 consists of 13 residues. Germline V lookup: CDR1 MNHNS, CDR2 SASEGT. CDR3 nucleotide sequence: TGTGCCAGCATGGGGGGCGGTGGAAACACCATATATTTT. Encoded protein: CASMGGGGNTIYF.

The chain couples TRBV4-1 to TRBJ2-3; TRBD2 matches 9 bases. The V and J ends lost 1 base and 6 bases, in that order; junction bases with no gene match: 14. Germline CDR1 and CDR2: MGHRA and YSYEKL. CDR3 length equals 18 residues. CDR3 in DNA: TGCGCCAGCAGCCAAGCGGTGAATCGCGGGAGGGGTGGGGATACGCAGTATTTT. Amino acids: CASSQAVNRGRGGDTQYF.

The gene calls are TRBV10-3 and TRBJ1-2, with 8 bases matching TRBD1. Trimming took 5 bases from V and 9 from J; bases not matched to a gene: 8. Germline V gene lookup returns CDR1 ENHRY and CDR2 SYGVKD. The CDR3 length is 13 residues. CDR3 sequence: CAISSDREKSYTF. The CDR3 region has the DNA TGTGCCATCAGTTCGGACAGGGAGAAAAGCTACACCTTC.

This clone appeared once. V gene TRBV5-1 combines with J gene TRBJ2-2, with D perhaps matching TRBD1 or TRBD2 (5 bases each). Per the germline V gene, CDR1 is SGHRS and CDR2 is YFSETQ. There are 17 residues in the CDR3. Between the trimmed V and J ends, which lost 4 bases and 4 bases, there was a span of 20 bases. The CDR3 spells CASSTRDAAAGTGELFF. CDR3 bases: TGCGCCAGCAGCACCCGGGACGCCGCCGCGGGCACCGGGGAGCTGTTTTTT.

The rearrangement uses TRBV28 and TRBJ1-5, with a possible D match to TRBD1 (5 bases). Deletions cut 4 bases from V and 5 bases from J, with 15 bases between. From germline, CDR1 is MDHEN and CDR2 SYDVKM. The CDR3 is 15 residues long. CDR3 in amino acids: CASSSRRGPYQPQHF. In nucleotides, the CDR3 is TGTGCCAGCAGTTCCCGACGGGGACCTTATCAGCCCCAGCATTTT.

This clone was counted a single time. J is TRBJ2-2 and V is TRBV28, with 11 positions matching TRBD1. The germline V gene encodes CDR1 MDHEN and CDR2 SYDVKM. The CDR3 is made up of 16 amino acids. V lost 5 bases, J lost 4 bases, and 6 bases stayed unmatched. This CDR3 reads CASSRTGTGGTGELFF. CDR3 sequence (DNA): TGTGCCAGCAGTCGGACCGGGACAGGGGGCACCGGGGAGCTGTTTTTT.

The rearrangement joins TRBV28 to TRBJ2-7; TRBD1 agrees at 7 bases. Trimming cost V 5 bases and J 5 bases; bases outside gene matches: 18. Germline-derived CDR1 and CDR2 are MDHEN and SYDVKM. This CDR3 comprises 17 residues. The CDR3 DNA is TGTGCCAGCAGTCGCCCTCTTTGGAGGAACAGGGGTCACGAGCAGTACTTC. Protein product: CASSRPLWRNRGHEQYF.

The chain employs TRBV28 and TRBJ2-1; TRBD2 matches 8 bases. This CDR3 is 17 amino acids long. J lost 4 bases, V lost 4 bases, and 12 bases had no gene match. The germline V gene encodes CDR1 MDHEN and CDR2 SYDVKM. The CDR3 sequence: CASSSLSGSLGYNEQFF. The CDR3 DNA sequence: TGTGCCAGCAGTTCCTTAAGCGGGAGTTTGGGTTACAATGAGCAGTTCTTC.

The V gene is TRBV28, the J gene TRBJ1-5, with D hard to call. The CDR3 extends over 17 amino acids. Between the trimmed V and J ends, which lost 6 bases and 1 base, there was a span of 19 bases. CDR1 and CDR2 from the germline V gene are MDHEN and SYDVKM. The CDR3 reads CASSTLNTVASNQPQHF. The CDR3 DNA follows: TGTGCCAGCAGCACATTAAATACAGTCGCGAGCAATCAGCCCCAGCATTTT.

This clone was counted once. The chain links TRBV6-6 to TRBJ1-5; D gene uncertain. Trimming left V 2 bases short and J 5 bases short, with 7 bases between. The CDR3 has 13 amino acids. Germline CDR1 MNHNY, CDR2 SVGAGI (reference sequence). CDR3 bases: TGTGCCAGCAGTTACCCCCAGGATCAGCCCCAGCATTTT. Its translation is CASSYPQDQPQHF.

V usage is TRBV10-1 and J usage is TRBJ2-7; D not certain. CDR1 is WNHNN, CDR2 SYGVQD, per germline (reference sequence). The length of the CDR3 is 15 residues. V dropped 0 bases and J dropped 2 bases, with 11 bases sitting between them. The CDR3 loop is CASSESSNTAYEQYF. CDR3 coding DNA: TGCGCCAGCAGTGAGTCGAGCAACACCGCCTACGAGCAGTACTTC.